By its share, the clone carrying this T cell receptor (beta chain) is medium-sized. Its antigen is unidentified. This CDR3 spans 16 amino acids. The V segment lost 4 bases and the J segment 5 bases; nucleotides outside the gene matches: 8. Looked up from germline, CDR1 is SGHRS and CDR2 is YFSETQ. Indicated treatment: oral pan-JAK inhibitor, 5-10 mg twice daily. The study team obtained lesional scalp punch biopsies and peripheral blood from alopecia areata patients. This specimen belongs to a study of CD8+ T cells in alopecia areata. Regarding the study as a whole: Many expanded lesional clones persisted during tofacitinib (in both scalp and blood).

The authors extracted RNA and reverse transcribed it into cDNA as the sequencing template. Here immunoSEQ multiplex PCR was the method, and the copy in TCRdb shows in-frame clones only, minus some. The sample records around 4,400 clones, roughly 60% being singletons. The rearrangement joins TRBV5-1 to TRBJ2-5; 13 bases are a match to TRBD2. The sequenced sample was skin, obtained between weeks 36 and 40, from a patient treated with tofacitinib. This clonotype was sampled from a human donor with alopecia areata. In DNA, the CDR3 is TGCGCCAGCAGCCGACAACTAGCGGGAGGGGAGGAGACCCAGTACTTC. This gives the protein CASSRQLAGGEETQYF.